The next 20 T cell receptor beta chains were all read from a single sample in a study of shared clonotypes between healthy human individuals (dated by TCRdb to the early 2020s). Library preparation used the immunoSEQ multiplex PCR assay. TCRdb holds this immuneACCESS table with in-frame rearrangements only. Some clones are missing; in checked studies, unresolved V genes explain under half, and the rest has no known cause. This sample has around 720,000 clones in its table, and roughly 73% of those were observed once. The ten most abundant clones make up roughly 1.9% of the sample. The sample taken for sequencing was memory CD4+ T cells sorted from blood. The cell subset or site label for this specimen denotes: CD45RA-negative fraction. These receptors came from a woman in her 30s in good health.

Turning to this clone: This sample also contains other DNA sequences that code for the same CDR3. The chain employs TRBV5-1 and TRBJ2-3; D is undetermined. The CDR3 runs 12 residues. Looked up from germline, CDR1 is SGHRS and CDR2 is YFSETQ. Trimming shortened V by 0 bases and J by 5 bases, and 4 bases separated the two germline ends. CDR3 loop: CASSLGGDTQYF. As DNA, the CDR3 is TGCGCCAGCAGCTTGGGCGGAGATACGCAGTATTTT.

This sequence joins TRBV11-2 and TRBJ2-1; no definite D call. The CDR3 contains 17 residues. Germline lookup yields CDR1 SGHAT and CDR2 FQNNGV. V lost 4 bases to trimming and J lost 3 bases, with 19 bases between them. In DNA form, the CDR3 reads TGTGCCAGCAGCTCCCGACGGGTCAGGTTAGGCTACAATGAGCAGTTCTTC. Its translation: CASSSRRVRLGYNEQFF.

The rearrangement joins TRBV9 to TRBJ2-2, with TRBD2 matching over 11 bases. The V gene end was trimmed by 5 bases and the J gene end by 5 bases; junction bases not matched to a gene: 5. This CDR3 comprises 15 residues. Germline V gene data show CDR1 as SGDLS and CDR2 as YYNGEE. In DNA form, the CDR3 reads TGTGCCAGCAGTCTGGTAGCGGGAGGGACCGGGGAGCTGTTTTTT. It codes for CASSLVAGGTGELFF.

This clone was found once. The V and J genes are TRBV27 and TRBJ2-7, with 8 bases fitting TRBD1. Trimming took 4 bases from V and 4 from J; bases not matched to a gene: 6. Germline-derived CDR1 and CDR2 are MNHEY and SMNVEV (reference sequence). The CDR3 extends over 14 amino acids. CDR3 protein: CASSSRTGSYEQYF. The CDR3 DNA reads TGTGCCAGCAGTTCCCGGACAGGGTCATACGAGCAGTACTTC.

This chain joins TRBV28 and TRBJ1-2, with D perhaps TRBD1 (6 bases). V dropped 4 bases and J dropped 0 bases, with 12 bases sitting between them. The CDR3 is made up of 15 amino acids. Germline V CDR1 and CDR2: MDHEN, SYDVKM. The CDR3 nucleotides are TGTGCCAGCAGTTCCGCGGACAGTGCTAACTATGGCTACACCTTC. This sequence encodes CASSSADSANYGYTF.

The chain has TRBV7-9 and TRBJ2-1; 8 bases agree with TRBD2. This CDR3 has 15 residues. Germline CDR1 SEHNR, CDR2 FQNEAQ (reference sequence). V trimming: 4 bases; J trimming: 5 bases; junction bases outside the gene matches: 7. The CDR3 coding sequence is TGTGCCAGCAGCTGGGACGGACTAGCAGACAATGAGCAGTTCTTC. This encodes CASSWDGLADNEQFF.

CDR3 sequence reads: CASSYSQRVYNEQFF. For the CDR3, the DNA is TGTGCCAGCAGTTACTCGCAGCGGGTATACAATGAGCAGTTCTTC. This chain joins TRBV6-5 and TRBJ2-1; possible D gene TRBD2, 6 bases. Trimming removed 0 bases at V and 4 bases at J, with 10 bases between. This CDR3 has 15 residues. In germline, CDR1 is MNHEY, CDR2 SVGAGI.

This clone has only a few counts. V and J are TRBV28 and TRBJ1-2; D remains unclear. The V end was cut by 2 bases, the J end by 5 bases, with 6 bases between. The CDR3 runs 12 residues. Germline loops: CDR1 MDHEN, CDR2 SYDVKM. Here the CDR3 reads CASSLAEYGYTF. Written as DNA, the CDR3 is TGTGCCAGCAGTTTAGCGGAGTATGGCTACACCTTC.

The CDR3 bases are TGTGCCAGCAGTTTCGGTCCACCCGTGAAGCCCCAGCATTTT. It specifies CASSFGPPVKPQHF. The chain carries TRBV28 and TRBJ1-5; D gene ambiguous. Germline CDR1 and CDR2: MDHEN and SYDVKM. The germline V and J ends were trimmed by 3 bases and 8 bases, with 14 bases remaining between them. CDR3 length equals 14 residues. The complete variable domain, with remaining parts taken from reference TRBV28 and TRBJ1-5, reads DVKVTQSSRYLVKRTGEKVFLECVQDMDHENMFWYRQDPGLGLRLIYFSYDVKMKEKGDIPEGYSVSREKKERFSLILESASTNQTSMYLCASSFGPPVKPQHFGDGTRLSIL.

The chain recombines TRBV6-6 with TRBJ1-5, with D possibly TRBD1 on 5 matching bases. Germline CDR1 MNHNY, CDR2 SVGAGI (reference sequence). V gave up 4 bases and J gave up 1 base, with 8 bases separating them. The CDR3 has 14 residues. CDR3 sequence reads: CASSFGQSNQPQHF. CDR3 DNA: TGTGCCAGCAGTTTTGGACAAAGCAATCAGCCCCAGCATTTT.

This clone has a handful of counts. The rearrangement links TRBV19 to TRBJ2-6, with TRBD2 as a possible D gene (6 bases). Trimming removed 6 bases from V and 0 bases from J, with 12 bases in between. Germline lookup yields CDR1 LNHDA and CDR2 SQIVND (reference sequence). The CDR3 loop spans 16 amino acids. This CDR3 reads CASRTRGYSGANVLTF. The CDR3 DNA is TGTGCCAGTAGGACTAGAGGGTACTCTGGGGCCAACGTCCTGACTTTC.

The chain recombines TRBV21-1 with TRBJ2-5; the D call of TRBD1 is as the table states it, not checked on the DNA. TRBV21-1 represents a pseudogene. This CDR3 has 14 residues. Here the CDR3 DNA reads TGTGCCAGCAGGAAGACAGAGAAGAAAGAGACCCAGTACTTC. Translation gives CASRKTEKKETQYF.

The DNA for the CDR3 is TGTGCCACCCTTCGACGTCTAAACACTGAAGCTTTCTTT. Amino acid sequence: CATLRRLNTEAFF. V is TRBV2 and J is TRBJ1-1; D gene ambiguous. Trimming removed 10 bases from V and 2 bases from J, with 14 bases in between. Germline CDR1 reads SNHLY; CDR2 reads FYNNEI. The length of the CDR3 is 13 residues.

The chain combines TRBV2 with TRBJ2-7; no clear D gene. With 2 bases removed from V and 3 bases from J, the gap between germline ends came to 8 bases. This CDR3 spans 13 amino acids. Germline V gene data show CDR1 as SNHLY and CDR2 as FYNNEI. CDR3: CASSEQTIYEQYF. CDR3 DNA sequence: TGTGCCAGCAGTGAACAGACCATCTACGAGCAGTACTTC.

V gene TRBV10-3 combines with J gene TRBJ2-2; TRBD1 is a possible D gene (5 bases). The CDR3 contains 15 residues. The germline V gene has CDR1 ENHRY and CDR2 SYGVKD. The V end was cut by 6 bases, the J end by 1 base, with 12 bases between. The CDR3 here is CAIRDLTGNTGELFF. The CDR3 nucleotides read TGTGCCATCAGGGACCTAACAGGGAACACCGGGGAGCTGTTTTTT.

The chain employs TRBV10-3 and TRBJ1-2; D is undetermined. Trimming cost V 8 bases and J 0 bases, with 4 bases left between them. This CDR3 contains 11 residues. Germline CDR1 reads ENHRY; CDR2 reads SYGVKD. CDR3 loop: CAIHANYGYTF. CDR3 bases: TGTGCCATCCACGCTAACTATGGCTACACCTTC.

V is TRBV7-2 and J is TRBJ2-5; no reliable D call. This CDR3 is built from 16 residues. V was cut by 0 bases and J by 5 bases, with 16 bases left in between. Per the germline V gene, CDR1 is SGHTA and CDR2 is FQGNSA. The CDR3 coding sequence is TGTGCCAGCAGCTTAGCTGCCGACCAAAGGTGGGAGACCCAGTACTTC. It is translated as CASSLAADQRWETQYF. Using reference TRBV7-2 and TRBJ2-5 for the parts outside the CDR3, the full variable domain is GAGVSQSPSNKVTEKGKDVELRCDPISGHTALYWYRQSLGQGLEFLIYFQGNSAPDKSGLPSDRFSAERTGGSVSTLTIQRTQQEDSAVYLCASSLAADQRWETQYFGPGTRLLVL.

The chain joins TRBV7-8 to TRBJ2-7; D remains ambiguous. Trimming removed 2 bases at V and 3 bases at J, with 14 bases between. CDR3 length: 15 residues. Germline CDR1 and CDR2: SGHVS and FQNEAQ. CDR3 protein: CASSLNILRSYEQYF. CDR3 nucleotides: TGTGCCAGCAGCTTAAATATCCTCCGGAGCTACGAGCAGTACTTC.

CDR3 residues: CASSDRQGASFF. The CDR3 DNA reads as TGTGCCAGCAGTGACCGACAGGGGGCTTCTTTCTTT. The V gene is TRBV6-6, the J gene TRBJ1-1, with TRBD1 identical over 10 bases. J lost 12 bases, V lost 5 bases, and 6 bases had no gene match. This CDR3 spans 12 amino acids. Germline V gene sequence: CDR1 MNHNY, CDR2 SVGAGI (reference sequence).

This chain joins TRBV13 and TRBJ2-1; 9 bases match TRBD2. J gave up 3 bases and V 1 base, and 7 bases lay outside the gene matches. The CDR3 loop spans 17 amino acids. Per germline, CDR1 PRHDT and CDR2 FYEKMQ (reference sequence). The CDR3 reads CASSLDRSGRIYNEQFF. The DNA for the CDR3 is TGTGCCAGCAGCTTAGACCGTAGCGGGAGAATCTACAATGAGCAGTTCTTC.